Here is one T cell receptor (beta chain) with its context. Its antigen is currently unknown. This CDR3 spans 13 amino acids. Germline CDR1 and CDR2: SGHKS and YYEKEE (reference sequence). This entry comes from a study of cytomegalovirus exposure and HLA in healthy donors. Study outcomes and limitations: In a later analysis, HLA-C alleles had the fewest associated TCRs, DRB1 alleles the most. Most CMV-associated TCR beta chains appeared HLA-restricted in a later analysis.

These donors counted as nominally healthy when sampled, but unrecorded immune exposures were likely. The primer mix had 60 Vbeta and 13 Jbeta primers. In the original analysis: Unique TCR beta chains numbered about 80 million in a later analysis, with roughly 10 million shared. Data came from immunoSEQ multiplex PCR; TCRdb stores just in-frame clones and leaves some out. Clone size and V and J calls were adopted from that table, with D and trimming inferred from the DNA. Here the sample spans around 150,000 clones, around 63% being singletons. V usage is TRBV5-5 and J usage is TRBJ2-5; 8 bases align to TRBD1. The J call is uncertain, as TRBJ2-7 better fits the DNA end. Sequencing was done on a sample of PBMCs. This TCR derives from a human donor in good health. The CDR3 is CASSRQGSYEQYF. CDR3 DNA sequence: TGTGCCAGCAGCCGACAGGGGTCCTACGAGCAGTACTTC.